The sequence of this TCR beta chain was determined in a study of blood T cell repertoires in COVID-19. Turning to the study itself: Sample material is recorded as cDNA or gDNA derived from T cells, B-cell-depleted T cells, or PBMCs.

Trimming took 4 bases from V and 7 from J, leaving 11 bases between them. This CDR3 comprises 12 residues. Germline V gene lookup returns CDR1 GTSNPN and CDR2 SVGIG (reference sequence). In the source study's methods: Nucleated cell number was recorded as an estimate derived from reference gene primer amplification. The data were produced by immunoSEQ multiplex PCR, yet TCRdb's version contains in-frame clones alone and is incomplete. From that table come the V and J calls and clone size; the DNA was used to work out D and trimming. In the table there are some 210,000 clones, approximately 90% of which are singletons. The sample holds a few counts of this clone.

Sequenced: peripheral blood. The sequence derives from a young man with acute or convalescent COVID-19. The genes are TRBV30 and TRBJ1-5; no definite D call. CDR3 nucleotides: TGTGCCTGGAATAGCGTCGGGCAGCCCCAGCATTTT. As protein: CAWNSVGQPQHF.